The clone carrying this T cell receptor (beta chain) was recorded many times. The target antigen is unknown. This record belongs to a study of T cells in Graves' hyperthyroidism and ophthalmopathy. Study-wide findings and caveats: Ophthalmopathy, as predicted by the model, came a median approximately 5.9 months after the prediction. The majority of expanded thyroid clonotypes above 0.001 also appeared in blood. From stable hyperthyroidism, ophthalmopathy was set apart by a 13 V-J model.

This CDR3 is built from 12 residues. Trimming pared 2 bases from V and 5 bases from J, leaving 6 bases between. Germline V gene lookup returns CDR1 GTSNPN and CDR2 SVGIG (reference sequence). RNA transcripts were the template for amplifying TCR beta CDR3 regions. HTBI primers drove first-round RT-PCR of the TCR CDR3. TCRdb re-analysed the multiplex PCR reads in MiXCR, keeping a single row per CDR3 protein. Seen here are hundreds of thousands of distinct CDR3 sequences, less than 30% observed once, and the top ten hold around 28%. Those patients with uncontrolled infection, other autoimmune disease, pregnancy or lactation were excluded.

This receptor was taken from a man aged 40-49 years with Graves' hyperthyroidism that later progressed to Graves' ophthalmopathy. Sequenced material: blood. The chain links TRBV30 to TRBJ2-2, with D unclear. The CDR3 region is CAWSRETGELFF. CDR3 in DNA: TGTGCCTGGAGTCGAGAGACCGGGGAGCTGTTTTTT. The whole variable domain, filled in from reference TRBV30 and TRBJ2-2, reads SQTIHQWPATLVQPVGSPLSLECTVEGTSNPNLYWYRQAAGRGLQLLFYSVGIGQISSEVPQNLSASRPQDRQFILSSKKLLLSDSGFYLCAWSRETGELFFGEGSRLTVL.